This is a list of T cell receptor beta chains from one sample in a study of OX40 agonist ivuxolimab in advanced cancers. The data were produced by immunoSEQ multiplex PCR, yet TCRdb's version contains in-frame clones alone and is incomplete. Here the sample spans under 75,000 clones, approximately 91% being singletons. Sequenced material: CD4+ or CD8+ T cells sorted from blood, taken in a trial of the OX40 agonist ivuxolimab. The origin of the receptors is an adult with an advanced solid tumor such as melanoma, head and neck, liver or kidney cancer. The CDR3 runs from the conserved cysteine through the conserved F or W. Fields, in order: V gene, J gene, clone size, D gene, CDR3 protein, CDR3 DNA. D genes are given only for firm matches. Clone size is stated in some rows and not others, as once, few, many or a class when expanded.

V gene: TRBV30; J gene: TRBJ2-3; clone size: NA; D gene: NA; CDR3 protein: CAWSVKRWQGSTDTQYF; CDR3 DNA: TGTGCCTGGAGTGTGAAGCGGTGGCAGGGGAGCACAGATACGCAGTATTTT
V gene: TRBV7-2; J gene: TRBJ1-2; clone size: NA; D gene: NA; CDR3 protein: CASSQDRFYGYTF; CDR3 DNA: TGTGCCAGCAGCCAAGACAGATTCTATGGCTACACCTTC
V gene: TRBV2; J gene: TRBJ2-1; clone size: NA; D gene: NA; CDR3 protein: CASRGDLNNEQFF; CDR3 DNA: TGTGCCAGCAGGGGGGACCTGAACAATGAGCAGTTCTTC
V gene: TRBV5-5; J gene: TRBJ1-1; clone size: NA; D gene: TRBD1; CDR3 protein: CASSRQGGNTEAFF; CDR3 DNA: TGTGCCAGCAGCCGACAGGGAGGGAATACTGAAGCTTTCTTT
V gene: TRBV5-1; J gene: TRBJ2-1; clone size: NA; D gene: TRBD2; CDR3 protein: CASSLGGGSYNEQFF; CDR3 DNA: TGCGCCAGCAGCTTGGGCGGGGGATCCTACAATGAGCAGTTCTTC
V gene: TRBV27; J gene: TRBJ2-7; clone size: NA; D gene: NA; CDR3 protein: CASSFSRGPYEQYF; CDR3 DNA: TGTGCCAGCAGTTTTTCCAGGGGCCCTTACGAGCAGTACTTC
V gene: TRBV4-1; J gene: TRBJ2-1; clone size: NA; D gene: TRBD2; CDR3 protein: CASSQVWTSGPYNEQFF; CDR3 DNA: TGCGCCAGCAGCCAAGTCTGGACTAGCGGGCCGTACAATGAGCAGTTCTTC
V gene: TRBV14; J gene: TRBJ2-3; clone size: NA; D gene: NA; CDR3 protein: CASSQLSIAQYF; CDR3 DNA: TGTGCCAGCAGCCAGTTAAGCATAGCGCAGTATTTT
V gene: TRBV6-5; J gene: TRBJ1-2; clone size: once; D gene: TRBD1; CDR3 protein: CASSYGGQGRNGYTF; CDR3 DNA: TGTGCCAGCAGTTACGGGGGACAGGGAAGAAACGGCTACACCTTC
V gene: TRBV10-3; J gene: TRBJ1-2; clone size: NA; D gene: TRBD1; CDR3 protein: CAISEDGQGYGYTF; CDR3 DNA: TGTGCCATCAGTGAGGATGGACAGGGCTATGGCTACACCTTC
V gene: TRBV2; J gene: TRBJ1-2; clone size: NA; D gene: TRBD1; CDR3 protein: CASRLQGRGYTF; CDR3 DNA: TGTGCCAGCAGATTACAGGGGAGGGGCTACACCTTC
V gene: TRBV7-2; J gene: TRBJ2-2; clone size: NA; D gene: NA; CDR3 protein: CASSAIRGTGELFF; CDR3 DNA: TGTGCCAGCAGCGCCATACGAGGCACCGGGGAGCTGTTTTTT
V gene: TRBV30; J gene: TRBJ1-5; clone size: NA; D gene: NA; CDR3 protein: CAWTSSGEGQPQHF; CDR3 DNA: TGTGCCTGGACCTCCTCGGGGGAGGGTCAGCCCCAGCATTTT
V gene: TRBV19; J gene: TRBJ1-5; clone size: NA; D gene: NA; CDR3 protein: CASKVRAQNSNQPQHF; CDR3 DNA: TGTGCCAGTAAGGTCAGGGCACAGAATAGCAATCAGCCCCAGCATTTT
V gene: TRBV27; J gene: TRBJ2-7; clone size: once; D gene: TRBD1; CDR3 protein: CASRQGMASYEQYF; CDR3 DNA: TGTGCCAGCAGACAGGGGATGGCGTCCTACGAGCAGTACTTC
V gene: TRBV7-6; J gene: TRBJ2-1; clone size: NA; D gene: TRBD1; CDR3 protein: CASSPLYGTGRSYNEQFF; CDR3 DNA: TGTGCCAGCAGCCCACTTTATGGGACAGGACGCTCCTACAATGAGCAGTTCTTC
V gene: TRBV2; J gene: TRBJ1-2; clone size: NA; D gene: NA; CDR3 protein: CASSVSGSPNYGYTF; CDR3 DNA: TGTGCCAGCAGTGTATCAGGGTCTCCTAACTATGGCTACACCTTC
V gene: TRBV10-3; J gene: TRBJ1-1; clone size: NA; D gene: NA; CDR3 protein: CAISMGSDTETFF; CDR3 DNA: TGTGCCATCAGCATGGGGTCGGACACTGAAACTTTCTTT
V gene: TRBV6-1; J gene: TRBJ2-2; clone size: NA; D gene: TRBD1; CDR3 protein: CASSERTGGVGTGELFF; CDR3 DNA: TGTGCCAGCAGTGAACGGACAGGGGGCGTTGGCACCGGGGAGCTGTTTTTT
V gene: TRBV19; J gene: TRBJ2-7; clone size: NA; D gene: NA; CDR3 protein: CASSRGVGSYEQYF; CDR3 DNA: TGTGCCAGTAGTAGGGGAGTTGGCTCCTACGAGCAGTACTTC
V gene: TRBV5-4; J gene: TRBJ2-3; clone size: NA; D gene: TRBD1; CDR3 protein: CASSSKRTGGYSSTDTQYF; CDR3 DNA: TGTGCCAGCAGCTCGAAGAGGACAGGGGGGTACTCTAGCACAGATACGCAGTATTTT
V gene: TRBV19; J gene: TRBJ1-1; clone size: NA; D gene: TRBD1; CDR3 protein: CASHFSGTGFIEAFF; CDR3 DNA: TGTGCCAGCCATTTCTCCGGGACAGGGTTTATTGAAGCTTTCTTT